The clone carrying this T cell receptor (beta chain) was recorded at least ten times. Its target is not known. TCRdb passed the 5' RACE reads through MiXCR, listing each CDR3 protein once. The repertoire holds some 62,000 distinct CDR3 sequences, with around 30% as singletons. The CDR3 totals 13 residues. Trimming removed 5 bases from V and 9 bases from J, with 14 bases in between. Findings of the study overall: Tumor memory CD4+ T cell TCR gene usage clustered with blood and lymph node memory CD4+ cells and lymph node naive CD4+ cells.

Purified naive CD4+ T cells were depleted of CD25+ Tregs. Specimen: tumor-infiltrating naive CD4+ T cells sorted from the breast tumor. Subset given: naive CD4+ T cells, CD4+CD45RA+CD25-. The sequence was obtained from a female donor with breast cancer. The chain uses TRBV12-3 or TRBV12-4 and TRBJ2-1; D is perhaps TRBD1 (5 bases). The CDR3 protein is CASSQQHQGEQFF. In nucleotides, the CDR3 is TGTGCCAGCAGTCAACAACATCAGGGTGAGCAGTTCTTC.